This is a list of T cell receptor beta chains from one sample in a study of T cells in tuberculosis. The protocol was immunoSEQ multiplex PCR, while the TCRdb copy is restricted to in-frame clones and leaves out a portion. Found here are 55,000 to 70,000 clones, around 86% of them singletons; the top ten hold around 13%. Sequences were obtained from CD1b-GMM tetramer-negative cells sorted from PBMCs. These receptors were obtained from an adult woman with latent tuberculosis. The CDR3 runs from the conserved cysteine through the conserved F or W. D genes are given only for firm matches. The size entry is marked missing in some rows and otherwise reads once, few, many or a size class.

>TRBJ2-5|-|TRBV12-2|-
TGTGCAAGTCGCTTAGCGCAGATAGCGGGAGGGCCGGAGACCCAGTACTTC
CASRLAQIAGGPETQYF
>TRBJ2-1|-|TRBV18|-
TGTGCCAGCTCACCACCGGCGCTACCAGGGCAGCAGTTCTTC
CASSPPALPGQQFF
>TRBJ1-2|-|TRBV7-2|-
TGTGCCAGCAGCCCTAATAATGGCTACACCTTC
CASSPNNGYTF
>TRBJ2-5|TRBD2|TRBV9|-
TGTGCCAGCAGCGTAGCCGCGACTAGCGGTAAAGAGACCCAGTACTTC
CASSVAATSGKETQYF
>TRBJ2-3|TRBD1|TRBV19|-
TGTGCCAGTAGATGGGACAGTCTAACAGATACGCAGTATTTT
CASRWDSLTDTQYF
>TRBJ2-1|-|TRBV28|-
TGTGCCAGCATCTCGAAGGGGCACAATGAGCAGTTCTTC
CASISKGHNEQFF
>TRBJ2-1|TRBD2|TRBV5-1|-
TGCGCCAGCAGCCCGGGGGGACTACTTATCGATGAGCAGTTCTTC
CASSPGGLLIDEQFF
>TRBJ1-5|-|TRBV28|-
TGTGCCAGCAGTTTAGGCGGGGGCTCGCAGCCCCAGCATTTT
CASSLGGGSQPQHF
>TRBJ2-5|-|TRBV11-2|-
TGTGCCAGCAGCCGACGGGCAGGGAACCTCCAAGAGACCCAGTACTTC
CASSRRAGNLQETQYF
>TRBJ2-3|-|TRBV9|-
TGTGCCAGCAGCGTAGGAGATCCGGGCACAGATACGCAGTATTTT
CASSVGDPGTDTQYF
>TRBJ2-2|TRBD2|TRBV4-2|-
TGTGCCAGCAGCCCTATCCAAGGGGGACTAGCGGGGGGAGTAACCGGGGAGCTGTTTTTT
CASSPIQGGLAGGVTGELFF
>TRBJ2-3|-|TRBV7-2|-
TGTGCCAGCAGCCCCGGGACTCCCGCGCAGTATTTT
CASSPGTPAQYF
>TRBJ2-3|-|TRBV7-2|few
TGTGCCAGCAGCACTGGGGGCTCACGGGATACGCAGTATTTT
CASSTGGSRDTQYF
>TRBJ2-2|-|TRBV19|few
TGTGCCAGTAGTGCCCTCTCATCGCAGACTAGAGGTACCGGGGAGCTGTTTTTT
CASSALSSQTRGTGELFF
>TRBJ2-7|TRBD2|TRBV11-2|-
TGTGCCAGCAGCTTTAGCGCCCCCGGGGGGGAGCAGTACTTC
CASSFSAPGGEQYF
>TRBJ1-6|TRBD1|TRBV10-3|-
TGTGCCATCAGCATGGACAGGGTAAATTCACCCCTCCACTTT
CAISMDRVNSPLHF
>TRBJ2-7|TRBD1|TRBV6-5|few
TGTGCCAGCCATTCCGGGACAGGGTTTGTTGTGCAGTACTTC
CASHSGTGFVVQYF
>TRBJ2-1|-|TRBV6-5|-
TGTGCCAGCAGCAGCGGGCTAGCAGGGCAGTTCTTC
CASSSGLAGQFF
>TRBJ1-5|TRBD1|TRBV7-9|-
TGTGCCAGCAGCCCTCGGACAGGGAATCAGCCCCAGCATTTT
CASSPRTGNQPQHF
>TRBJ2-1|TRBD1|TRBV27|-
TGTGCCAGCAGTTCGGGACAGGGAGTCCAGTTCTTC
CASSSGQGVQFF
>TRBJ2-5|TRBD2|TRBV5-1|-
TGCGCCAGCCAAGAGCGGGAAGGGGAGACCCAGTACTTC
CASQEREGETQYF
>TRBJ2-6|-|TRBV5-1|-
TGCGCCAGCAGCCGTGGGGCAGGGACAAAGTCTGGGGCCAACGTCCTGACTTTC
CASSRGAGTKSGANVLTF
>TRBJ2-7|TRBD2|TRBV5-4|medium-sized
TGTGCCAGCAGCTTGGACGGGACTATCCAGTACGAGCAGTACTTC
CASSLDGTIQYEQYF
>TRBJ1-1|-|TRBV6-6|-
TGTGCCAGCAGTTTAGACAGAAAAGGTCCTGAAGCTTTCTTT
CASSLDRKGPEAFF
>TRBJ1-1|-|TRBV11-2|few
TGTGCCAGCAGCCCGTCCAGTTACACTGAAGCTTTCTTT
CASSPSSYTEAFF
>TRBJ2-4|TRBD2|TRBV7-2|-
TGTGCCAGCAGCCACGGAGGTAGCGGGGGCCAAAACATTCAGTACTTC
CASSHGGSGGQNIQYF
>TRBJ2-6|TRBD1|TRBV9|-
TGTGCCAGCAGACGACAGGGATCTGGGGCCAACGTCCTGACTTTC
CASRRQGSGANVLTF
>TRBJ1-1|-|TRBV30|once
TGTGCCTGGAGTCAGGGGCTAAACACTGAAGCTTTCTTT
CAWSQGLNTEAFF
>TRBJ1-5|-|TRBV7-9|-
TGTGCCAGCAGCTTAGGGTTTGGCCTCGTCAATCAGCCCCAGCATTTT
CASSLGFGLVNQPQHF
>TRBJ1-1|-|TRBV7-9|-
TGTGCCAGCAGCCCCCTGAGGAACACTGAAGCTTTCTTT
CASSPLRNTEAFF
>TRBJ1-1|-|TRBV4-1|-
TGCGCCAGCAGCTACACAGGGACGGGCACTGAAGCTTTCTTT
CASSYTGTGTEAFF
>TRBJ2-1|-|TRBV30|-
TGTGCCTGGTGTCCGGGGAGTGCCTACAATGAGCAGTTCTTC
CAWCPGSAYNEQFF
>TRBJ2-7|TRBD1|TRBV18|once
TGTGCCAGCTCACCACTGGGACAGGGAACATACGAGCAGTACTTC
CASSPLGQGTYEQYF
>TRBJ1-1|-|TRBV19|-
TGTGCCAGTAGGAGTATAACGAACACTGAAGCTTTCTTT
CASRSITNTEAFF
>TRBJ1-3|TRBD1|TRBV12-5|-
TGTGCTAGTGGTTTGGCCCCTGACAGGGTGACCACCATATATTTT
CASGLAPDRVTTIYF
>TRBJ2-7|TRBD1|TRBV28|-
TGTGCCGGGAGAGGGACAGGGTCATACGAGCAGTACTTC
CAGRGTGSYEQYF
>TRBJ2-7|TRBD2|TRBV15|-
TGTGCCACCAGCAGAGTTGTCTCTAGCGGAGGCGAGCAGTACTTC
CATSRVVSSGGEQYF
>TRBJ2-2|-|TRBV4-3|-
TGCGCCAGCAGCCAAGAAAGTAGGCGGACCGGGGAGCTGTTTTTT
CASSQESRRTGELFF
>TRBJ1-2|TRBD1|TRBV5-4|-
TGTGCCAGCAGCTTGGGTTATGGGACAGGGCAGGGCTACACCTTC
CASSLGYGTGQGYTF
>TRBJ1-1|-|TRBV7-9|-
TGTGCCAGCAGCCCCGGACAGCGAAACACTGAAGCTTTCTTT
CASSPGQRNTEAFF
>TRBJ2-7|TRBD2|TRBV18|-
TGTGCCAGCTCCCCCGGGAGGTACGAGCAGTACTTC
CASSPGRYEQYF
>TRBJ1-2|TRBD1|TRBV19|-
TGTGCCAGTAGTCGGGGGACAGGGAGTAACTATGGCTACACCTTC
CASSRGTGSNYGYTF
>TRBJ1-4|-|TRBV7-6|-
TGTGCCAGCAGCCCCGGGTCCCATAATGAAAAACTGTTTTTT
CASSPGSHNEKLFF
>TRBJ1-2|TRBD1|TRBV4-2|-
TGTGCCAGCAGCCAAGAGGCGACAGGGGCGGCAGCGAACTATGGCTACACCTTC
CASSQEATGAAANYGYTF
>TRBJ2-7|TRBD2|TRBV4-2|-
TGTGCCAGCAGCCAAGAGACTAGCCCTAGCTCCTACGAGCAGTACTTC
CASSQETSPSSYEQYF
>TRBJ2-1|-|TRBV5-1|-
TGCGCCAGCAGCTTGCCAGACTTGTCATCCTACAATGAGCAGTTCTTC
CASSLPDLSSYNEQFF
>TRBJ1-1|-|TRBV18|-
TGTGCCAGCTCACCACGATCGGGGGTGGCTTTCTTT
CASSPRSGVAFF
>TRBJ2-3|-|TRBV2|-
TGTGCCAGCAGTGAACAGGGATTTGACACAGATACGCAGTATTTT
CASSEQGFDTDTQYF
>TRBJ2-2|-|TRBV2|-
TGTGCCAGCAGCCCGTTTGGGGAGCTGTTTTTT
CASSPFGELFF
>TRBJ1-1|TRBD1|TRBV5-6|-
TGTGCCAGCAGCTTGAGACAGGGCACTGAAGCTTTCTTT
CASSLRQGTEAFF
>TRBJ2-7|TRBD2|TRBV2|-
TGTGCCAGCAGGATGCTAGCGGGAGGGCCGGCCGAGCAGTACTTC
CASRMLAGGPAEQYF
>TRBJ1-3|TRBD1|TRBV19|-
TGTGCCAGTAGTCCCGGACAGGGAAAACTGTACACCATATATTTT
CASSPGQGKLYTIYF
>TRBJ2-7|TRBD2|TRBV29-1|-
TGCAGCGTTCAATATAGCGGGAGGGGGTACGAGCAGTACTTC
CSVQYSGRGYEQYF
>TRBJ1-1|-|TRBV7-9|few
TGTGCCAGCCTCCAGTCACTGAACACTGAAGCTTTCTTT
CASLQSLNTEAFF
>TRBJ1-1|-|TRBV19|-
TGTGCCAGTAGTATTCACAGTTTGAGTGAAGCTTTCTTT
CASSIHSLSEAFF